This entry concerns a single TCR beta chain. The clone's antigen remains unknown. Trimming at the junction amounts to 3 bases on V and 2 bases on J, and the germline ends lie 14 bases apart. Sequences MDHEN (CDR1) and SYDVKM (CDR2) are obtained from the germline V gene. The cysteine opens and the phenylalanine closes a CDR3 of 15 amino acids. CDR3 DNA is the only sequence kept; it has 45 bases, read in frame from the first base. Libraries were constructed by the immunoSEQ multiplex PCR assay. For the multiplex PCR, a mixture combining 60 forward primers for TCR Vbeta segments and 13 reverse primers for TCR Jbeta segments was used. The CDR3 region of rearranged TCR beta genes was amplified from genomic DNA with a multiplex PCR assay. The Illumina HiSeq System was used to sequence the amplified TCR beta libraries as 87-base-pair reads. The paper's data handling went like this. A later analysis counted tens of millions of unique TCR beta chains across the 666 repertoires, and around 12 million of these chains were shared by at least two donors. To remove PCR and sequencing errors, raw reads were error-corrected and collapsed into unique sequences using a nearest-neighbor algorithm that merged closely related sequences. CDR3 sequences were aligned to IMGT reference sequences to assign V, D and J gene segments. For a sequence to be retained, at least a six-nucleotide match to both a V gene segment and a J gene segment was required. Rearrangements were called productive when the CDR3 lacked stop codons and stayed in frame with V and J; all others were non-productive. CDR3 was defined according to IMGT convention as the region running from the second conserved V-encoded cysteine to the conserved J-encoded phenylalanine. The earlier analysis of about 570 of the donors excluded any sequence lacking an unambiguous match to a single V gene segment. An earlier analysis of under 750 of the donors called V segments functional above 56.7% productive rearrangements and segregating when the between-donor standard deviation exceeded 5%. A statistical classification framework was built to diagnose cytomegalovirus status from the catalog of TCR beta chain sequences. In a later analysis, V and J genes were assigned by comparing TCR nucleotide sequences against IMGT/GENE-DB human TR gene sequences. The TCRdist pipeline was used in a later analysis to assign CDR3 sequences and most-parsimonious VDJ recombination scenarios. In a later analysis, every TCR beta chain was defined by the combination of its CDR3 amino acid sequence and its V-gene family, and reads without a unique V-gene family were dropped. A later analysis removed several hundred highly shared, low-generation-probability nucleotide sequences to deal with suspected cross-contamination and a sequencing artifact. For each public chain, a later analysis derived a clonal expansion index from normalized ranks of inferred template counts within each repertoire. In a later analysis, generation probabilities were computed using a VDJ recombination model fitted to out-of-frame rearrangements, and the results were checked against IGoR. In a later analysis, hypergeometric tests were used to score TCR-TCR, TCR-HLA and TCR-CMV co-occurrence, with a repertoire-size bias correction applied to TCR pairs. A later analysis estimated false discovery rates by permuting HLA or CMV assignments 20 times. In a later analysis, co-occurring TCRs were grouped with DBSCAN, and TCRdist sequence similarity was added when clustering was performed within HLA-allele-positive subsets. Co-occurrence clustering excluded repertoires with fewer than 30,000 or more than 120,000 public chains, plus five with anomalous nucleotide sharing. The table comes from immuneACCESS by way of TCRdb, which keeps in-frame sequences with V and J called. Part of the clones is missing from these tables; in studies checked, under half for an unresolved V gene and the rest for unknown reasons. The V and J calls and clone size were taken over from that table, and D and trimming were inferred from the DNA. The data table for this sample lists approximately 110,000 clones. The ten most abundant clones make up less than 4.5% of the sample.

These data originate in a study of cytomegalovirus exposure and HLA in healthy donors (dated by TCRdb to about 2017). In terms of the full investigation: In an earlier analysis of some 610 of the donors, 276 Gb of sequence data and 90 million to 130 million unique TCR beta sequences from roughly 190 million T cells were reported. An early release that covered 640 HLA-typed donors contained around 330 gigabases of sequencing data and about 93 million unique TCR sequences. Of the roughly 430 genotyped donors, 65% to 90% fell in the genetic ancestry cluster associated with self-reported Caucasian donors. The study aimed to test whether signatures of past pathogen exposure could be identified by cataloging public T cell receptors. The study profiled the T cell repertoires of about 720 subjects by immunosequencing and related them to cytomegalovirus serostatus. Along with the roughly 610-subject first cohort, a separate validation cohort of over 90 different subjects was used. To predict cytomegalovirus infection status, the study combined high-throughput TCR immunosequencing, statistical association of individual TCRs with disease status, and machine learning. In a later analysis, previously published TCR beta repertoires from about 640 donors were re-analyzed and high-resolution HLA genotyping was added so that TCR occurrence patterns could be studied. The later analysis used no new phenotypic data to find candidate immune exposures, relying instead on TCR beta sequences and their occurrence across donors. An earlier analysis of fewer than 750 of the donors used high-throughput TCR beta sequencing to judge whether each TCR beta V gene segment behaved as functional or pseudogenic. Donor age, sex, ethnicity and CMV serostatus were collected together with the repertoire data. Genome-wide SNP genotypes for about 65% of the roughly 700 donors were used in a later genetic analysis, which treated that subset as a discovery cohort. All discovery cohort repertoires had been generated on a single sequencing platform. Both class I and class II loci were covered by HLA typing, at four-digit resolution. The number of typed donors differed by locus: about 620-640 for A, B, C, DRB1 and DQB1; some 500 for DQA1; approximately 600 for DPA1; and roughly 450 for DPB1. About five DR-DQ haplotypes were treated as single units for association and clustering because of strong linkage in the cohort. On average, roughly 250,000 unique TCR beta nucleotide sequences were sequenced per donor among a few hundred genotyped donors of the cohort, with roughly 18% of those sequences being non-productive. The investigation overall reported the following: The presence/absence analyses assumed that sequencing depth was roughly uniform across donors, and that assumption may not be true. Because the 87-base-pair reads could not distinguish some IMGT-functional V segments, including TRBV6-2 and TRBV6-3, those segments were excluded. In a later analysis, several top co-occurrence clusters were reported to appear linked to parvovirus B19, influenza, CMV and Epstein-Barr virus. In a later genetic analysis, a missense DCLRE1C variant was associated with V-gene and J-gene trimming of TCR beta chains, and the association was replicated in an independent cohort. A later analysis associated 16,951 TCR beta sequences with specific HLA alleles at a false discovery rate of 0.05. Linkage disequilibrium might explain the correlated functional status among segregating V segments, but an unknown experimental factor could not be ruled out. In vitro tests confirmed that a few of the cytomegalovirus-associated TCR beta chains recognize cytomegalovirus antigens. In both the original and validation cohorts, the classifier was reported to diagnose cytomegalovirus status with high specificity and sensitivity. It was suggested by the authors that the approach could potentially be generalized to other disease states and immunological phenotypes. For the cohort, immune exposure information was limited to CMV serostatus. In a later analysis, HLA-associated TCR beta chains were found to be more clonally expanded and to have lower generation probabilities than equally common non-associated chains. In an earlier analysis of approximately 590 of the donors, most TCR beta V segments appeared in productive rearrangements about 87% or about 30% of the time, broadly matching IMGT annotations. A later analysis found that most CMV-associated TCR beta chains appeared HLA-restricted, with HLA associations seemingly driven largely by CMV exposure. Assigning TCR associations to individual alleles was difficult when HLA alleles, especially DR and DQ, strongly co-occurred. In a later genetic analysis, fewer N-insertions in productive TCRs were reported among donors in an Asian-associated ancestry cluster than the roughly 710-donor mean. This cohort had only TCR beta chains sequenced, and the lack of alpha or paired-chain data limited which features could be detected. A further reported finding was that TCR beta sequences accurately predicted the HLA-A and HLA-B alleles for most subjects in the first cohort. HLA typing was unavailable for some donors at each locus, so association tests used only the typed subset. A later analysis found that TCR association rates varied across HLA loci, with DRB1 alleles showing the most associated TCRs and HLA-C alleles the fewest. Because counts were too low, roughly 17 rarely observed V segments, including chromosome 9 orphons, were left out of the earlier analysis of over 550 of the donors. A group of highly shared sequence variants was considered likely to be a technical artifact of the sequencing pipeline. The study gave a list of 150 to 200 TCR beta chains associated with cytomegalovirus. Most TCR sequences were seen in very few donors, while some public TCRs were found in many individuals.

The cohort comprised 710 or so healthy bone marrow donors. All cohort members were sampled while nominally healthy, although unrecorded immune exposures were likely present. The donor tested CMV seronegative and was one of the 352 seronegative cohort members. A peripheral blood sample was collected from each donor, and TCR beta sequencing was performed on peripheral blood mononuclear cells. The Qiagen DNeasy Blood Extraction Kit was used to extract genomic DNA from the blood cell samples. This TCR derives from a man aged 18 to 29 in good health and CMV-seronegative. The V gene is TRBV28 and the J gene is TRBJ2-7, and possibly TRBD1, on 5 matching bases. The sequenced sample consisted of PBMCs. The CDR3 protein is CASSFNYRHPYEQYF. The DNA reads TGTGCCAGCAGTTTCAATTACAGGCACCCCTACGAGCAGTACTTC.